This T cell receptor beta chain appears in the sequencing data of a study of cytomegalovirus exposure and HLA in healthy donors. The PCR employed 60 Vbeta primers together with 13 Jbeta primers. The repertoire was sequenced with immunoSEQ multiplex PCR; TCRdb's copy has only in-frame clones and lacks some. Seen here are about 190,000 clones, about 85% observed once, and the top ten hold 3.8%. The CDR3 consists of 16 residues. Germline lookup yields CDR1 SGHVS and CDR2 FQNEAQ. Between the trimmed V and J ends, which lost 1 base and 3 bases, there was a span of 14 bases. General observations from the study: The authors excluded some V segments, including TRBV6-2 and TRBV6-3, as indistinguishable. Analyzed later, most CMV-associated TCR beta chains appeared HLA-restricted.

To note about this clone: What it recognizes is unknown.

The chain combines TRBV7-8 with TRBJ2-3, with a weak D call TRBD1 (6 bases). Sequencing input: PBMCs. The sequence came from a middle-aged man in good health and CMV-seronegative. The DNA for the CDR3 is TGTGCCAGCAGCTTAGTGGGGGCAGGGGCAACAGATACGCAGTATTTT. Amino acid sequence: CASSLVGAGATDTQYF.